This TCR beta chain appears in the sequencing data of a study of cytomegalovirus exposure and HLA in healthy donors. General study findings and limits: Across donors, most TCRs were seen rarely, yet some public ones were widespread.

The PCR employed 60 Vbeta primers together with 13 Jbeta primers. Sequencing was performed with immunoSEQ multiplex PCR; in TCRdb, only in-frame clones are kept and a portion is missing. The sample consists of approximately 91,000 clones, about 70% of them appearing once. For this clone: Its antigen is as yet unknown.

Germline CDR1 reads GTSNPN; CDR2 reads SVGIG (reference sequence). V shed 3 bases and J shed 0 bases, with 8 bases lying between them. This CDR3 has 13 residues. The chain uses TRBV30 and TRBJ1-1; no definite D call. The TCR originated in a female donor in good health and CMV-seronegative. Sequenced: PBMCs. The CDR3: CAWRGSMNTEAFF. The DNA for the CDR3 is TGTGCCTGGAGGGGCAGTATGAACACTGAAGCTTTCTTT.